The T cell receptor beta chain under discussion was sequenced for a study of T cell responses to AZD1222 COVID-19 vaccine. The CDR3 covers 15 residues. V was cut by 3 bases and J by 9 bases, with 21 bases left in between. Germline values: CDR1 SGDLS, CDR2 YYNGEE. Repertoires were generated with immunoSEQ multiplex PCR, while TCRdb's copy carries only in-frame clones and drops some. The table lists roughly 140,000 clones, about 87% of them singletons. The V gene is TRBV9, the J gene TRBJ1-2, with D possibly being TRBD1 (5 bases). The sequence came from an adult in good health. Specimen: peripheral blood, collected on day 0 of AZD1222 vaccination. Here the CDR3 DNA reads TGTGCCAGCAGCGCCCCACAGGCAGCGCGATCTAGCTACACCTTC. Translating gives CASSAPQAARSSYTF.